These 19 T cell receptor beta chains were sequenced from one sample in a study of T cell responses to AZD1222 COVID-19 vaccine. Sequencing used immunoSEQ multiplex PCR; TCRdb keeps in-frame clones, though not all of them. The sample yields around 190,000 clones, 85% to 95% seen once. Sequences were derived from peripheral blood, sampled on day 0 of AZD1222 vaccination. Source of these receptors: an adult in good health.

This chain connects TRBV2 to TRBJ2-1; D gene unclear. Trimming left V 9 bases short and J 8 bases short, with 14 bases between. The length of the CDR3 is 12 residues. Germline lookup yields CDR1 SNHLY and CDR2 FYNNEI. CDR3 loop: CASTKGPHEQFF. CDR3 sequence (DNA): TGTGCCAGTACGAAAGGGCCGCATGAGCAGTTCTTC. Complete variable domain (other parts from reference TRBV2 and TRBJ2-1): EPEVTQTPSHQVTQMGQEVILRCVPISNHLYFYWYRQILGQKVEFLVSFYNNEISEKSEIFDDQFSVERPDGSNFTLKIRSTKLEDSAMYFCASTKGPHEQFFGPGTRLTVL.

The chain has TRBV18 and TRBJ2-7; D may correspond to TRBD1 or TRBD2 (5 bases each). Germline CDR1 is KGHSH and CDR2 is LQKENI. The CDR3 sequence is 14 residues long. Trimming took off 0 bases at V and 4 bases at J, with 10 bases between the two ends. DNA of the CDR3: TGTGCCAGCTCACCACCCGAGGGGTGGTACGAGCAGTACTTC. This translates into CASSPPEGWYEQYF.

The chain recombines TRBV11-2 with TRBJ1-1; tentative D call: TRBD1 (5 bases). This CDR3 has 13 residues. V lost 0 bases, J lost 12 bases, and 14 bases lay in between. From germline, CDR1 is SGHAT and CDR2 FQNNGV. CDR3 bases: TGTGCCAGCAGCTTAGATCTAACAGGAGTGCCTTTCTTT. Protein: CASSLDLTGVPFF.

Only one count was recorded for this clone. The chain is built from TRBV27 and TRBJ2-5, with 7 nucleotides matching TRBD2. Losses at the gene ends were 11 bases for V and 3 bases for J; bases not matched to a gene: 12. The CDR3 extends over 14 amino acids. From germline, CDR1 is MNHEY and CDR2 SMNVEV (reference sequence). The CDR3 loop reads CAGRGGGGEETQYF. The CDR3 coding sequence is TGTGCCGGACGGGGCGGGGGAGGGGAAGAGACCCAGTACTTC.

This rearrangement joins TRBV19 to TRBJ2-1; 9 bases match TRBD1. In germline, CDR1 is LNHDA, CDR2 SQIVND (reference sequence). The V gene end was trimmed by 2 bases and the J gene end by 4 bases; junction bases not matched to a gene: 12. CDR3 length: 18 amino acids. The CDR3 sequence: CASSILPAQGASYNEQFF. CDR3 sequence (DNA): TGTGCCAGTAGTATACTCCCCGCACAGGGGGCTTCTTACAATGAGCAGTTCTTC. The full variable domain, rest sourced from reference TRBV19 and TRBJ2-1, is DGGITQSPKYLFRKEGQNVTLSCEQNLNHDAMYWYRQDPGQGLRLIYYSQIVNDFQKGDIAEGYSVSREKKESFPLTVTSAQKNPTAFYLCASSILPAQGASYNEQFFGPGTRLTVL.

This chain connects TRBV6-5 to TRBJ1-2; D not certain. Trimming removed 11 bases from V and 5 bases from J, with 9 bases in between. CDR3 size: 10 residues. The germline CDR1 and CDR2 sequences are MNHEY and SVGAGI. The chain's CDR3 is CAGLQYGYTF. CDR3 DNA sequence: TGTGCCGGACTCCAGTATGGCTACACCTTC.

This rearrangement joins TRBV5-1 to TRBJ1-1; the D gene is possibly TRBD1 (6 bases). CDR1 is SGHRS, CDR2 YFSETQ, per germline. The CDR3 length is 15 residues. V was pared by 0 bases and J by 0 bases, with 9 bases between. Written as DNA, the CDR3 is TGCGCCAGCAGCTTGGGGGGGCTCATGAACACTGAAGCTTTCTTT. Its translation: CASSLGGLMNTEAFF.

This chain joins TRBV6-1 and TRBJ2-3, with D perhaps being TRBD1 or TRBD2 (5 bases each). This CDR3 contains 15 residues. The V gene's germline CDR1 is MNHNS and CDR2 SASEGT. The V end lost 3 bases, the J end lost 5 bases, and 15 bases lay between the germline ends. CDR3 sequence: CASSDGGLAIDTQYF. In DNA, the CDR3 is TGTGCCAGCAGTGATGGGGGTTTAGCGATAGATACGCAGTATTTT.

The rearrangement joins TRBV6-5 to TRBJ1-1; D possibly corresponds to TRBD1 (6 bases). Between the trimmed V and J ends, which lost 5 bases and 7 bases, there was a span of 14 bases. The CDR3 is 13 amino acids. CDR1 is MNHEY, CDR2 SVGAGI, per germline. The CDR3 DNA reads TGTGCCAGCAGTACCACGGACAGTTTTGAAGCTTTCTTT. Translating it yields CASSTTDSFEAFF.

The chain has TRBV6-5 and TRBJ1-2, with 10 bases fitting TRBD1. This CDR3 comprises 14 residues. V trimming: 5 bases; J trimming: 4 bases; junction bases outside the gene matches: 4. Germline V gene lookup returns CDR1 MNHEY and CDR2 SVGAGI. The CDR3 here is CASSTGQGRYGYTF. The CDR3 DNA reads as TGTGCCAGCAGTACGGGACAGGGGCGCTATGGCTACACCTTC.

Concerning this clone: The junction differs from germline at one of its ends, possibly a read error. The gene calls are TRBV9 and TRBJ1-1; no definite D call. CDR3 length equals 14 residues. Germline lookup yields CDR1 SGDLS and CDR2 YYNGEE. The CDR3 bases are TGTGCCAGCAGCGTCGGGGTCATGAACCCTGAAGCTTTCTTT. It codes for CASSVGVMNPEAFF.

V usage is TRBV2 and J usage is TRBJ1-1; D is unclear. Deletions cut 7 bases from V and 0 bases from J, with 9 bases between. The CDR3 consists of 13 residues. CDR1 is SNHLY, CDR2 FYNNEI, per germline. CDR3 sequence (DNA): TGTGCCAGCAATTTGGGCGTGAACACTGAAGCTTTCTTT. Its protein is CASNLGVNTEAFF.

This clone appeared a single time. The CDR3 coding sequence is TGTGCCAGCAGTGACGAGGGGTTATCCTACGAGCAGTACTTC. Translation gives CASSDEGLSYEQYF. V is TRBV6-4 and J is TRBJ2-7, with D perhaps being TRBD1 or TRBD2 (5 bases each). The CDR3 extends over 14 amino acids. V was cut by 2 bases and J by 1 base, with 9 bases left in between. Germline lookup yields CDR1 MRHNA and CDR2 SNTAGT.

This rearrangement joins TRBV19 to TRBJ2-1, with 8 nucleotides matching TRBD1. The germline V gene encodes CDR1 LNHDA and CDR2 SQIVND (reference sequence). CDR3 length: 15 residues. With V trimmed by 6 bases and J by 5 bases, 9 bases remained unmatched. The CDR3 protein is CASSIPGQAHNEQFF. DNA of the CDR3: TGTGCCAGTAGCATACCGGGACAGGCTCACAATGAGCAGTTCTTC.

This sequence joins TRBV3-1 (or the pseudogene TRBV3-2) and TRBJ2-3; D not resolved. This CDR3 has 12 residues. V lost 4 bases to trimming and J lost 5 bases, with 7 bases between them. Germline CDR1 LGHDT, CDR2 YNNKEL (reference sequence). The CDR3 loop reads CASSPVGDTQYF. The DNA for the CDR3 is TGTGCCAGCAGCCCAGTGGGAGATACGCAGTATTTT.

V and J are TRBV18 and TRBJ1-1; TRBD1 might be the D (5 bases). There are 15 residues in the CDR3. Trimming took 2 bases from V and 0 from J, leaving 10 bases between them. Germline V CDR1 and CDR2: KGHSH, LQKENI. The CDR3 protein is CASSPNEGMNTEAFF. CDR3 nucleotides: TGTGCCAGCTCACCAAATGAGGGGATGAACACTGAAGCTTTCTTT.

The chain joins TRBV18 to TRBJ2-3; TRBD2 agrees at 8 bases. Germline loops: CDR1 KGHSH, CDR2 LQKENI. The CDR3 has 17 residues. Germline trimming cut 4 bases from V and 7 bases from J; bases unmatched to any gene: 16. CDR3 DNA sequence: TGTGCCAGCTCACGACAACTAGCGGATCGAGGGGTGAATACGCAGTATTTT. Its translation is CASSRQLADRGVNTQYF.

The V call is TRBV18, the J call TRBJ1-5; D perhaps matches TRBD1 (6 bases). Germline V lookup: CDR1 KGHSH, CDR2 LQKENI. V lost 3 bases, J lost 5 bases, and 11 bases lay in between. This CDR3 spans 14 amino acids. Here the CDR3 DNA reads TGTGCCAGCTCACCGAGCTCAGGGGATCAGCCCCAGCATTTT. Translation: CASSPSSGDQPQHF. The full variable domain, its missing parts supplied by reference TRBV18 and TRBJ1-5, is NAGVMQNPRHLVRRRGQEARLRCSPMKGHSHVYWYRQLPEEGLKFMVYLQKENIIDESGMPKERFSAEFPKEGPSILRIQQVVRGDSAAYFCASSPSSGDQPQHFGDGTRLSIL.

Only a few counts were recorded for this clone. The V call is TRBV7-9, the J call TRBJ2-1; no clear D. The CDR3 contains 14 residues. The germline V gene has CDR1 SEHNR and CDR2 FQNEAQ (reference sequence). Deletions cut 2 bases from V and 8 bases from J, with 13 bases between. CDR3 region: CASSLRPALDEQFF. CDR3 bases: TGTGCCAGCAGCTTAAGGCCAGCCCTTGATGAGCAGTTCTTC.